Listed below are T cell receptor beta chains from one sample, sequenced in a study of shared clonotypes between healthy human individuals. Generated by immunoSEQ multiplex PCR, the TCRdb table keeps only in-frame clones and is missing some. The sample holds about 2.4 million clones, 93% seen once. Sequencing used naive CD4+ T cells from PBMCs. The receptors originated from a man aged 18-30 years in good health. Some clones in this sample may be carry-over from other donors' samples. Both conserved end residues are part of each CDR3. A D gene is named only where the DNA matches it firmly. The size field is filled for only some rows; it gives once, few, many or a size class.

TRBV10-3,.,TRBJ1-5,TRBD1,TGTGCCATCAGTGAGTCAACAGGGGGCAATCAGCCCCAGCATTTT,CAISESTGGNQPQHF
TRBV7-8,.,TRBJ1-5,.,TGTGCCAGCAGCCCTGGCGGTCAGCCCCAGCATTTT,CASSPGGQPQHF
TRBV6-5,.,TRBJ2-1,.,TGTGCCAGCAGGCGGGACAGAAGAAATGAGCAGTTCTTC,CASRRDRRNEQFF
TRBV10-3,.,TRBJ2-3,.,TGTGCCATCAGTGAGTGGAGACAGACATCGGATACGCAGTATTTT,CAISEWRQTSDTQYF
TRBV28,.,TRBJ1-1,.,TGTGCCAGCACCACAGGAGGCTTTGCCTCGGAAGCTTTCTTT,CASTTGGFASEAFF
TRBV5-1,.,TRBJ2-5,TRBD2,TGCGCCAGCAGCTTGCTTAACGCGGGAGGGTCAGTGACCCAGTACTTC,CASSLLNAGGSVTQYF
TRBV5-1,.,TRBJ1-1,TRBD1,TGCGCCAGCAGACCTGGACAGGGGAGAGACACTGAAGCTTTCTTT,CASRPGQGRDTEAFF
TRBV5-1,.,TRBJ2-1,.,TGCGCCAGCAGCTTGGTAGCCAATGAGCAGTTCTTC,CASSLVANEQFF
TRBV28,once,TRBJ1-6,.,TGTGCCAGCAGTGCCCGTTTTGAGGCACCCCTCCACTTT,CASSARFEAPLHF
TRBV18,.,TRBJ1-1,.,TGTGCCAGCTCACCCACTGCCGGGAACACTGAAGCTTTCTTT,CASSPTAGNTEAFF
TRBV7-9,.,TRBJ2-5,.,TGTGCCAGCAGCTCGTGGGACTTGGCAAGAGAGACCCAGTACTTC,CASSSWDLARETQYF
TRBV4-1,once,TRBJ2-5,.,TGCGCCAGCAGCCAAGAGGGGGGAGAGGAGACCCAGTACTTC,CASSQEGGEETQYF
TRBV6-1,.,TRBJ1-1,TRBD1,TGTGCCTGCAGTGTGACAGGGGAAGCTTTCTTT,CACSVTGEAFF
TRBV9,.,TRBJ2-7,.,TGTGCCAGCAGCGTAGATATGACAGCCGCCTACGAGCAGTACTTC,CASSVDMTAAYEQYF
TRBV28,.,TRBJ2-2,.,TGTGCCAGCGGAGCGGGACAGCACTTCGACGGGGAGCTGTTTTTT,CASGAGQHFDGELFF
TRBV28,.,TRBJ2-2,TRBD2,TGTGCCAGCAGTTTTCGACTGGCGAGGTCCAGCGGGACCTACACCGGGGAGCTGTTTTTT,CASSFRLARSSGTYTGELFF
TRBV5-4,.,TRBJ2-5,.,TGTGCCAGCAGCTCCGGCGGGTTGGGGCAAGAGACCCAGTACTTC,CASSSGGLGQETQYF
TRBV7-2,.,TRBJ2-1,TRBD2,TGTGCCAGCAGTTCGACTAGCGGAAGACTGGCTGAGCAGTTCTTC,CASSSTSGRLAEQFF
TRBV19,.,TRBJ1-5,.,TGTGCCAGTAGTATAGGTTCCCGAACCTCGTGGGAGCCCCAGCATTTT,CASSIGSRTSWEPQHF
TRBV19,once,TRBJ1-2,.,TGTGCCAGTAGTCTTGCCGGGCTGGGAAACTATGGCTACACCTTC,CASSLAGLGNYGYTF
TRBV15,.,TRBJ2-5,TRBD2,TGTGCCACGAGATCGGGGGGGTCGGTGGAGACCCAGTACTTC,CATRSGGSVETQYF
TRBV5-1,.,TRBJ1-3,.,TGCGCCAGCAGCCTCGGGACGCCTGGAAACACCATATATTTT,CASSLGTPGNTIYF
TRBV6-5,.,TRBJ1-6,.,TGTGCCAGCCGTCCCTCGTCACCCCTCCACTTT,CASRPSSPLHF
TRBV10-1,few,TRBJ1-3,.,TGCGCCAGCACTGGAAACACCATATATTTT,CASTGNTIYF
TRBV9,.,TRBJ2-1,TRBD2,TGTGCCAGCAGCGTATTCTTAGCGGGAGGCTTCAATGAGCAGTTCTTC,CASSVFLAGGFNEQFF
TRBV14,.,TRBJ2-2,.,TGTGCCAGCAGCCCCCGGAGCCGGAACACCGGGGAGCTGTTTTTT,CASSPRSRNTGELFF